What follows are 24 T cell receptor beta chains derived from one specimen sequenced in a study of T-cell reconstitution after alpha-beta-depleted transplantation in children. Preparing the TCRbeta library involved the use of unique molecular identifiers. TCRdb called the PCR reads again in MiXCR, with one record for every CDR3 protein. Of some 240,000 distinct CDR3 sequences in the sample, more than 10% were seen once. The source material was PBMCs from the stem cell graft donor, sampled from the stem cell graft. The receptors originated from a human donor who donated a stem cell graft to a child with acute lymphoblastic leukemia.

This clonotype was detected ten times or more. The rearrangement joins TRBV5-1 to TRBJ1-2, with D possibly matching TRBD1 (6 bases). V gave up 0 bases and J gave up 3 bases, with 9 bases separating them. This CDR3 has 14 amino acids. Germline CDR1 is SGHRS and CDR2 is YFSETQ. The CDR3 nucleotides are TGCGCCAGCAGCTTGGGCAGGGGCGACTATGGCTACACCTTC. This gives the protein CASSLGRGDYGYTF.

This clonotype was picked up many times. The V and J genes are TRBV28 and TRBJ2-2; D gene ambiguous. Trimming removed 6 bases at V and 8 bases at J, with 16 bases between. The CDR3 contains 14 residues. Germline values: CDR1 MDHEN, CDR2 SYDVKM. The CDR3 DNA reads TGTGCCAGCAGGACCGCTCCCCGGGCGGGGGAGCTGTTTTTT. This encodes CASRTAPRAGELFF.

The V and J genes are TRBV3-1 and TRBJ1-2; D gene ambiguous. With 0 bases removed from V and 8 bases from J, the gap between germline ends came to 16 bases. Germline values: CDR1 LGHDT, CDR2 YNNKEL (reference sequence). This CDR3 contains 15 residues. CDR3 sequence (DNA): TGTGCCAGCAGCCAAGATGGGCGGCCGGGCAGCGGCTACACCTTC. It translates to CASSQDGRPGSGYTF.

J is TRBJ2-7 and V is TRBV5-4, with 11 bases identical to TRBD1. This CDR3 is 15 amino acids long. Germline CDR1 and CDR2: SGHNT and YYREEE (reference sequence). Losses at the gene ends were 4 bases for V and 7 bases for J; bases not matched to a gene: 10. The CDR3 sequence: CASSPRTGGIEEQYF. In DNA form, the CDR3 reads TGTGCCAGCAGCCCCCGGACAGGGGGCATTGAGGAGCAGTACTTC.

There are many counts of this clonotype. The V and J genes are TRBV27 and TRBJ2-7, with D perhaps matching TRBD1 (6 bases). This CDR3 spans 13 amino acids. V was pared by 0 bases and J by 6 bases, with 9 bases between. Germline CDR1 reads MNHEY; CDR2 reads SMNVEV (reference sequence). The CDR3 is CASSLSGAAEQYF. The CDR3 DNA reads TGTGCCAGCAGTTTATCGGGGGCAGCCGAGCAGTACTTC.

This clonotype was picked up many times. The CDR3 sequence is CASSQQGVSYNSPLHF. The CDR3, as DNA: TGTGCCAGCAGCCAACAGGGGGTCTCCTATAATTCACCCCTCCACTTT. The chain links TRBV28 to TRBJ1-6; 8 bases line up with TRBD1. The CDR3 has 16 amino acids. Germline lookup yields CDR1 MDHEN and CDR2 SYDVKM. J lost 0 bases, V lost 6 bases, and 4 bases had no gene match.

This clonotype was picked up a small number of times. This chain uses TRBV7-2 with TRBJ2-4; 9 bases fit TRBD2. The CDR3 is 14 amino acids. Germline V gene lookup returns CDR1 SGHTA and CDR2 FQGNSA. The V segment lost 5 bases and the J segment 2 bases; nucleotides outside the gene matches: 1. CDR3 residues: CASSAGGSKNIQYF. The CDR3 coding sequence is TGTGCCAGCAGCGCGGGGGGGTCCAAAAACATTCAGTACTTC.

This clonotype was picked up many times. J is TRBJ1-6 and V is TRBV4-3, with no clear D. The CDR3 totals 15 residues. Germline-derived CDR1 and CDR2 are LGHNA and YSLEER. With 3 bases removed from V and 0 bases from J, the gap between germline ends came to 6 bases. The CDR3 spells CASSQYVSYNSPLHF. CDR3 DNA sequence: TGCGCCAGCAGCCAGTATGTCTCCTATAATTCACCCCTCCACTTT.

This clonotype has a count of ten or more. V gene TRBV5-1 combines with J gene TRBJ1-1; D ambiguous. The V gene's germline CDR1 is SGHRS and CDR2 YFSETQ. V lost 6 bases, J lost 2 bases, and 20 bases lay in between. The CDR3 totals 16 residues. The CDR3, as DNA: TGCGCCAGCAACTACGGAAGAGATGCGTATAACACTGAAGCTTTCTTT. It translates to CASNYGRDAYNTEAFF.

In regard to this clonotype: Being one base from a much bigger clone, this may be a read error. The chain uses TRBV28 and TRBJ2-4; no clear D. Looked up from germline, CDR1 is MDHEN and CDR2 is SYDVKM. The CDR3 spans 13 residues. The CDR3 bases are TGTGCCAGCAGCACGTACCTCAAAACCATTCAGTACTTC. Its protein is CASSTYLKTIQYF.

This clonotype was seen ten or more times. The chain carries TRBV7-8 and TRBJ1-1; a possible D gene is TRBD1 (6 bases). The CDR3 totals 15 residues. Germline CDR1 and CDR2: SGHVS and FQNEAQ. V was pared by 1 base and J by 1 base, with 10 bases between. The CDR3 loop reads CASSLDPGENTEAFF. The CDR3 DNA reads TGTGCCAGCAGCTTAGATCCAGGGGAGAACACTGAAGCTTTCTTT.

There are many counts of this clonotype. An end of the junction differs from the germline gene, which may be a read error. The CDR3 DNA sequence: TGTGCCAGCAGCCGAATTAACTACTATGAGCAGTTCTTC. It encodes CASSRINYYEQFF. The chain joins TRBV7-9 to TRBJ2-1, with D unresolved. Germline lookup yields CDR1 SEHNR and CDR2 FQNEAQ (reference sequence). CDR3 size: 13 residues.

This clonotype was counted many times. The CDR3 DNA is TGCAGCGCTCGGCGGGACAGGGTAGGAGATACGCAGTATTTT. This sequence encodes CSARRDRVGDTQYF. The rearrangement links TRBV29-1 to TRBJ2-3; 9 bases are a match to TRBD1. CDR1 is SQVTM, CDR2 ANQGSEA, per germline. V was clipped by 7 bases and J by 5 bases; unmatched bases: 10. CDR3 length: 14 residues.

This clonotype was counted at least ten times. This chain uses TRBV10-3 with TRBJ1-4; D call uncertain. Trimming took off 3 bases at V and 8 bases at J, with 10 bases between the two ends. This CDR3 region has 13 residues. The germline CDR1 and CDR2 sequences are ENHRY and SYGVKD. The CDR3 nucleotides read TGTGCCATCAGTGATGGGGTAGGCGAAAAACTGTTTTTT. Its protein is CAISDGVGEKLFF.

This clonotype was counted at least ten times. The CDR3 reads CASSRRGGNEKLFF. As DNA, the CDR3 is TGTGCCAGCAGCCGTCGTGGGGGTAATGAAAAACTGTTTTTT. The rearrangement joins TRBV12-3 or TRBV12-4 to TRBJ1-4; perhaps TRBD1 as D (5 bases). This CDR3 comprises 14 residues. V dropped 6 bases and J dropped 4 bases, with 12 bases sitting between them.

This clonotype showed up many times. CDR3 in DNA: TGTGCCAGCAGCCAAGATTGGGGGGTCACTGAAGCTTTCTTT. It yields the protein CASSQDWGVTEAFF. The V gene is TRBV4-2, the J gene TRBJ1-1; the D gene is possibly TRBD1 (5 bases). V was shortened by 0 bases and J by 4 bases, with 9 bases between the two germline ends. Germline V lookup: CDR1 LGHNA, CDR2 YNFKEQ. The CDR3 has 14 amino acids.

This clonotype has at least ten counts. V is TRBV9 and J is TRBJ2-7, with no clear D. The V and J ends lost 3 bases and 3 bases respectively, with 10 bases between them. This CDR3 is built from 13 residues. In germline, CDR1 is SGDLS, CDR2 YYNGEE. CDR3 sequence: CASSAEGLYEQYF. The CDR3 DNA follows: TGTGCCAGCAGCGCGGAAGGCCTCTACGAGCAGTACTTC.

This clonotype was seen repeatedly, ten times or more. This chain connects TRBV20-1 to TRBJ2-5; a weak D match, TRBD2 (5 bases). The length of the CDR3 is 15 residues. Germline lookup yields CDR1 DFQATT and CDR2 SNEGSKA (reference sequence). Trimming took 1 base from V and 5 from J, leaving 17 bases between them. The CDR3 sequence is CSARVPAGGDETQYF. The CDR3 nucleotides are TGCAGTGCTAGAGTCCCGGCAGGAGGTGATGAGACCCAGTACTTC.

This clonotype was counted a few times. The chain has TRBV14 and TRBJ2-3, with 10 bases that match TRBD2. The junction had 11 bases not matched to a gene; V was cut back by 0 bases and J by 5 bases. CDR3 length: 18 residues. CDR1 and CDR2 (germline): SGHDN, FVKESK. The CDR3 region has the DNA TGTGCCAGCAGCCAAGACCAACTAGCGGGATTATTGCTAGATACGCAGTATTTT. Translating it yields CASSQDQLAGLLLDTQYF.

This clonotype was counted at least ten times. The chain couples TRBV6-5 to TRBJ1-3; D may be TRBD1 (5 bases). This CDR3 comprises 15 residues. Germline V CDR1 and CDR2: MNHEY, SVGAGI. V gave up 1 base and J gave up 0 bases, with 7 bases separating them. This CDR3 reads CASSYFDSSGNTIYF. DNA for the CDR3: TGTGCCAGCAGTTACTTTGACAGCTCTGGAAACACCATATATTTT.

This chain links TRBV11-1 with TRBJ1-1; 10 positions match TRBD1. Germline V CDR1 and CDR2: SGHAT, FQDESV (reference sequence). J was trimmed by 5 bases and V by 0 bases; bases with no gene match: 18. The CDR3 runs to 20 residues. CDR3 DNA sequence: TGTGCCAGCAGCTTAGCATCTCTCGGTGGACAGGGGGTGGATGGGACTGAAGCTTTCTTT. Amino acid sequence: CASSLASLGGQGVDGTEAFF.

The gene calls are TRBV11-2 and TRBJ2-1; 9 nucleotides align to TRBD1. V shed 0 bases, J shed 3 bases, and the junction held 6 bases outside the gene matches. Germline-derived CDR1 and CDR2 are SGHAT and FQNNGV. The CDR3 covers 17 residues. The CDR3 spells CASSLEGDRGYYNEQFF. Written as DNA, the CDR3 is TGTGCCAGCAGCTTAGAAGGTGACAGGGGGTACTACAATGAGCAGTTCTTC.

The V call is TRBV20-1, the J call TRBJ2-7; D gene uncertain. The CDR3 runs 13 residues. V was clipped by 6 bases and J by 0 bases, with 12 bases between them. Germline loops: CDR1 DFQATT, CDR2 SNEGSKA (reference sequence). The CDR3 bases are TGCAGTGCGGATTCAAGGAGCTCCTACGAGCAGTACTTC. Its protein is CSADSRSSYEQYF.

This clonotype turned up a few times. This chain uses TRBV6-2 or TRBV6-3 with TRBJ2-3; TRBD2 matches at 8 bases. The CDR3 is 17 residues long. Unmatched junction bases numbered 16, after V lost 7 bases and J lost 4 bases. Germline loops: CDR1 MNHEY, CDR2 SVGEGT. The CDR3 here is CASKNPRGSGGADTQYF. DNA of the CDR3: TGTGCCAGCAAAAACCCCCGTGGGAGCGGGGGCGCAGATACGCAGTATTTT.